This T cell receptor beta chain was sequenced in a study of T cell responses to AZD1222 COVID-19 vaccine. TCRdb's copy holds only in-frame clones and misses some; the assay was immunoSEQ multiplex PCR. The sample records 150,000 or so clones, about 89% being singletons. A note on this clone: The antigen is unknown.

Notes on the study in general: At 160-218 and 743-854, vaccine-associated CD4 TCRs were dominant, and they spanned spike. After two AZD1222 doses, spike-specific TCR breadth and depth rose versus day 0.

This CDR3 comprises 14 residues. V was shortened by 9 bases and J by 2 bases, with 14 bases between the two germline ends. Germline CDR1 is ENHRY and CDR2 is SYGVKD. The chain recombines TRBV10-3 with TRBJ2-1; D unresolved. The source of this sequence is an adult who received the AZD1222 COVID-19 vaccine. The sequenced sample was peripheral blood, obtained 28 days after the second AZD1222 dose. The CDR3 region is CAMAEADAYNEQFF. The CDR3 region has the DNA TGTGCCATGGCAGAGGCAGACGCCTACAATGAGCAGTTCTTC.